These 22 T cell receptor beta chains were sequenced from one sample in a study of blood T cell repertoires in COVID-19. The repertoire was sequenced with immunoSEQ multiplex PCR; TCRdb's copy has only in-frame clones and lacks some. The table has some 15,000 clones, roughly nine tenths seen once; the top ten hold roughly 15%. The material sequenced was peripheral blood. The source of these receptors is a man in his fifties or sixties with active COVID-19.

V usage is TRBV7-9 and J usage is TRBJ1-3; maybe TRBD1 (5 bases). Germline V CDR1 and CDR2: SEHNR, FQNEAQ (reference sequence). V was clipped by 1 base and J by 2 bases, with 9 bases between them. The CDR3 totals 15 residues. Here the CDR3 DNA reads TGTGCCAGCAGCTTAGAACCCAGGGCTGGAAACACCATATATTTT. Encoded protein: CASSLEPRAGNTIYF.

This clone was detected only once. V usage is TRBV7-6 and J usage is TRBJ1-3; TRBD1 agrees at 8 bases. The germline CDR1 and CDR2 sequences are SGHVS and FNYEAQ. The CDR3 has 17 residues. The V and J ends lost 5 bases and 4 bases, in that order; junction bases with no gene match: 13. Here the CDR3 DNA reads TGTGCCAGCAGCCTCAGAGCCCAGGGGGCGCGCGGAAACACCATATATTTT. This translates into CASSLRAQGARGNTIYF.

The chain combines TRBV4-1 with TRBJ1-1, with TRBD1 identical over 7 bases. Germline CDR1 and CDR2: MGHRA and YSYEKL. Trimming cost V 5 bases and J 0 bases; bases outside gene matches: 3. This CDR3 is 14 amino acids long. As DNA, the CDR3 is TGCGCCAGCAGCTGGGGACAGATGAACACTGAAGCTTTCTTT. Protein product: CASSWGQMNTEAFF.

The rearrangement links TRBV6-5 to TRBJ1-2; TRBD1 aligns across 7 bases. The length of the CDR3 is 14 residues. Germline V gene sequence: CDR1 MNHEY, CDR2 SVGAGI. With 5 bases clipped from V and 8 bases from J, the junction kept 11 bases outside the gene matches. CDR3 coding DNA: TGTGCCAGCAGTACGACAGGGATCCTCGGGGGCTACACCTTC. It yields the protein CASSTTGILGGYTF.

This chain links TRBV19 with TRBJ1-1, with 8 bases matching TRBD1. The V and J ends lost 1 base and 4 bases, in that order; junction bases with no gene match: 2. CDR3 length: 14 residues. Germline loops: CDR1 LNHDA, CDR2 SQIVND (reference sequence). The CDR3: CASSIAGGGTEAFF. CDR3 DNA sequence: TGTGCCAGTAGTATAGCAGGGGGCGGCACTGAAGCTTTCTTT.

The chain is built from TRBV7-9 and TRBJ2-7, with D perhaps TRBD2 (7 bases). Germline CDR1 and CDR2: SEHNR and FQNEAQ (reference sequence). V lost 5 bases and J 5 bases, leaving 16 bases between the germline ends. CDR3 length: 14 amino acids. CDR3 DNA: TGTGCCAGCAGCCCAAGGGGGGGGCCCAACGAGCAGTACTTC. Amino acid sequence: CASSPRGGPNEQYF.

The chain carries TRBV6-6 and TRBJ1-4; 12 positions agree with TRBD1. The V segment lost 7 bases and the J segment 8 bases; nucleotides outside the gene matches: 8. CDR1 MNHNY and CDR2 SVGAGI come from the germline V gene (reference sequence). The CDR3 is made up of 15 amino acids. CDR3 residues: CASIQGQGAREKLFF. In DNA, the CDR3 is TGTGCCAGCATCCAGGGACAGGGGGCGCGAGAAAAACTGTTTTTT.

This clone was detected only a few times. The chain uses TRBV4-1 and TRBJ2-5; the match to TRBD2 covers 10 bases. J was trimmed by 7 bases and V by 6 bases; bases with no gene match: 8. From germline, CDR1 is MGHRA and CDR2 YSYEKL. There are 14 residues in the CDR3. CDR3 DNA: TGCGCCAGCAGACCTAGCGGGAGTCTAGGGACCCAGTACTTC. Its translation is CASRPSGSLGTQYF.

The chain links TRBV27 to TRBJ2-3; 14 positions match TRBD2. The V gene end was trimmed by 5 bases and the J gene end by 4 bases; junction bases not matched to a gene: 5. In germline, CDR1 is MNHEY, CDR2 SMNVEV (reference sequence). The CDR3 is 16 residues long. CDR3 DNA: TGTGCCAGCAGTCCAGGGACTAGCGGGAGATCAGATACGCAGTATTTT. This translates into CASSPGTSGRSDTQYF.

A single count supports this clone. The rearrangement links TRBV7-2 to TRBJ2-1, with D possibly matching TRBD2 (6 bases). CDR3 length: 13 amino acids. V lost 5 bases and J lost 3, with 8 bases in between. Germline lookup yields CDR1 SGHTA and CDR2 FQGNSA. The CDR3 sequence is CASSPGVYNEQFF. The DNA of the CDR3 is TGTGCCAGCAGCCCGGGAGTCTACAATGAGCAGTTCTTC.

The V call is TRBV9, the J call TRBJ2-2, with TRBD2 matching 7 bases. The CDR3 runs 15 residues. The ends lost 0 bases at V and 4 bases at J; junction bases unmatched: 3. Per germline, CDR1 SGDLS and CDR2 YYNGEE. The CDR3 region has the DNA TGTGCCAGCAGCGTAGAGGGAGGGTTCACCGGGGAGCTGTTTTTT. The encoded protein is CASSVEGGFTGELFF. The variable domain in full, completed from reference TRBV9 and TRBJ2-2, reads DSGVTQTPKHLITATGQRVTLRCSPRSGDLSVYWYQQSLDQGLQFLIQYYNGEERAKGNILERFSAQQFPDLHSELNLSSLELGDSALYFCASSVEGGFTGELFFGEGSRLTVL.

The gene calls are TRBV12-3 or TRBV12-4 and TRBJ1-2, with 9 positions matching TRBD1. The CDR3 covers 13 residues. Germline trimming cut 3 bases from V and 4 bases from J; bases unmatched to any gene: 0. For the CDR3, the DNA is TGTGCCAGCAGTTTGACAGGGGGCTATGGCTACACCTTC. Its protein is CASSLTGGYGYTF.

The V call is TRBV28, the J call TRBJ1-2; TRBD1 agrees at 7 bases. Germline values: CDR1 MDHEN, CDR2 SYDVKM. The CDR3 length is 15 residues. J gave up 4 bases and V 6 bases, and 11 bases lay outside the gene matches. The CDR3 DNA is TGTGCCAGCAGGGACAATTACAGGGGCGGCTATGGCTACACCTTC. It encodes CASRDNYRGGYGYTF.

This chain links TRBV24-1 with TRBJ2-1, with TRBD1 as a possible D gene (6 bases). Germline V gene data show CDR1 as KGHDR and CDR2 as SFDVKD. The CDR3 spans 12 residues. Trimming took off 4 bases at V and 15 bases at J, with 15 bases between the two ends. CDR3 DNA sequence: TGTGCCACCAGTGAAATCGGGACATCCCGGTTCTTC. Residues: CATSEIGTSRFF.

The J gene is TRBJ2-3, the V gene TRBV2, with D perhaps TRBD2 (5 bases). Between the trimmed V and J ends, which lost 6 bases and 0 bases, there was a span of 19 bases. This CDR3 has 17 amino acids. Germline assignment: CDR1 SNHLY and CDR2 FYNNEI. Written as DNA, the CDR3 is TGTGCCAGCAGCAAAAATGGGGAGATCTTAAGCACAGATACGCAGTATTTT. It is translated as CASSKNGEILSTDTQYF.

V and J are TRBV19 and TRBJ2-1, with D maybe TRBD2 (7 bases). The CDR3 totals 16 residues. Germline-derived CDR1 and CDR2 are LNHDA and SQIVND (reference sequence). V gave up 3 bases and J gave up 0 bases, with 12 bases separating them. Here the CDR3 DNA reads TGTGCCAGTAGTATGACGGGGGGCGGCTCCTACAATGAGCAGTTCTTC. It yields the protein CASSMTGGGSYNEQFF. The full variable domain, with the rest looked up from reference TRBV19 and TRBJ2-1, is DGGITQSPKYLFRKEGQNVTLSCEQNLNHDAMYWYRQDPGQGLRLIYYSQIVNDFQKGDIAEGYSVSREKKESFPLTVTSAQKNPTAFYLCASSMTGGGSYNEQFFGPGTRLTVL.

The chain combines TRBV2 with TRBJ1-2; D is ambiguous. Germline V gives CDR1 SNHLY, CDR2 FYNNEI. This CDR3 spans 16 amino acids. V shed 2 bases and J shed 4 bases, with 17 bases lying between them. CDR3 in DNA: TGTGCCAGCAGTGAATCCCTCGGACCGGGAACCTATGGCTACACCTTC. It is translated as CASSESLGPGTYGYTF.

The rearrangement links TRBV27 to TRBJ1-2; no clear D. The CDR3 is 13 residues long. Trimming cost V 8 bases and J 7 bases, with 17 bases left between them. Germline V gene data show CDR1 as MNHEY and CDR2 as SMNVEV (reference sequence). Here the CDR3 DNA reads TGTGCCAGCGGCCGTGGTCGTTCGGGTGGCTACACCTTC. Translation gives CASGRGRSGGYTF.

The chain joins TRBV6-6 to TRBJ2-1; D gene ambiguous. V shed 0 bases and J shed 8 bases, with 11 bases lying between them. The CDR3 loop spans 14 amino acids. Germline assignment: CDR1 MNHNY and CDR2 SVGAGI (reference sequence). CDR3 residues: CASSYSPSRDEQFF. The CDR3 DNA reads as TGTGCCAGCAGTTACTCTCCGAGCCGGGATGAGCAGTTCTTC.

This clone was found once. The rearrangement uses TRBV4-2 and TRBJ1-1; D is unclear. V lost 6 bases and J 9 bases, leaving 14 bases between the germline ends. Germline CDR1 reads LGHNA; CDR2 reads YNFKEQ. The CDR3 covers 12 residues. The CDR3 protein is CASSRAESQAFF. In DNA form, the CDR3 reads TGTGCCAGCAGTCGCGCGGAATCGCAAGCTTTCTTT.

CDR3 residues: CATTQYSGTAEAFF. CDR3 bases: TGTGCCACCACCCAATACTCAGGGACAGCTGAAGCTTTCTTT. The rearrangement joins TRBV19 to TRBJ1-1, with 7 bases identical to TRBD1. There are 14 residues in the CDR3. Trimming at V came to 10 bases and at J to 6 bases, leaving 14 bases not matched to a gene. Germline CDR1 LNHDA, CDR2 SQIVND (reference sequence).

The rearrangement uses TRBV3-1 (or the pseudogene TRBV3-2) and TRBJ1-2, with D unclear. The germline V and J ends were trimmed by 4 bases and 8 bases, with 11 bases remaining between them. The V gene's germline CDR1 is LGHDT and CDR2 YNNKEL (reference sequence). The CDR3 is made up of 12 amino acids. DNA for the CDR3: TGTGCCAGCAGCCGAGGAGAAGAAGGCTACACCTTC. Translated: CASSRGEEGYTF.